The 23 T cell receptor beta chains below all came from one sample that was sequenced in a study of vaccination effects on CD4 cells after COVID-19. No cognate antigen is known for these TCRs. The protocol was immunoSEQ multiplex PCR, while the TCRdb copy is restricted to in-frame clones and leaves out a portion. The sample gives approximately 40,000 clones, around 80% of which show up once; 2.5% to 3.5% is in the top ten. Cultured cells yielded isolated CD4+ T cells after approximately nine days. The sample was CD4+ T cells from PBMCs cultured without peptide, taken before COVID-19 vaccination. Receptors originate from a human donor who received a COVID-19 vaccine.

In its sample, this clone was seen a few times. The chain joins TRBV7-6 to TRBJ2-3, with D perhaps TRBD2 (5 bases). The CDR3 has 15 residues. Germline V lookup: CDR1 SGHVS, CDR2 FNYEAQ. V was shortened by 2 bases and J by 2 bases, with 11 bases between the two germline ends. The CDR3 protein is CASSLNPGNTDTQYF. CDR3 DNA: TGTGCCAGCAGCTTAAATCCCGGGAACACAGATACGCAGTATTTT.

The chain links TRBV6-5 to TRBJ1-5; 8 positions agree with TRBD1. The V segment lost 7 bases and the J segment 5 bases; nucleotides outside the gene matches: 7. Germline CDR1 MNHEY, CDR2 SVGAGI. The CDR3 runs 14 residues. For the CDR3, the DNA is TGTGCCAGCATGGACAGGGTAAATGATCAGCCCCAGCATTTT. Residues: CASMDRVNDQPQHF.

The V call is TRBV6-1, the J call TRBJ1-5; D unresolved. Per the germline V gene, CDR1 is MNHNS and CDR2 is SASEGT. The CDR3 runs to 13 residues. Trimming pared 0 bases from V and 5 bases from J, leaving 5 bases between. The CDR3 nucleotides read TGTGCCAGCAGTGAAGCGAGGCATCAGCCCCAGCATTTT. Its translation: CASSEARHQPQHF.

The chain has TRBV27 and TRBJ2-1, with 8 bases that match TRBD1. Germline V gene data show CDR1 as MNHEY and CDR2 as SMNVEV (reference sequence). Unmatched junction bases numbered 6, after V lost 5 bases and J lost 9 bases. The CDR3 loop spans 13 amino acids. The CDR3 protein is CASSPRTGSEQFF. Written as DNA, the CDR3 is TGTGCCAGCAGTCCACGGACAGGGTCTGAGCAGTTCTTC.

The chain links TRBV3-1 (or the pseudogene TRBV3-2) to TRBJ1-2; unclear D gene. Germline values: CDR1 LGHDT, CDR2 YNNKEL (reference sequence). The CDR3 extends over 12 amino acids. V lost 5 bases and J lost 8, with 12 bases in between. CDR3 DNA: TGTGCCAGCAGCAACCCCAAGAGGGGCTACACCTTC. Residues: CASSNPKRGYTF.

The genes are TRBV30 and TRBJ1-1, with unresolved D. Germline CDR1 and CDR2: GTSNPN and SVGIG (reference sequence). The CDR3 is 13 residues long. With 4 bases removed from V and 5 bases from J, the gap between germline ends came to 14 bases. CDR3 loop: CAWNGFSTTEAFF. In DNA, the CDR3 is TGTGCCTGGAACGGATTCTCGACTACTGAAGCTTTCTTT. Based on the CDR3 plus reference TRBV30 and TRBJ1-1, the full variable domain is SQTIHQWPATLVQPVGSPLSLECTVEGTSNPNLYWYRQAAGRGLQLLFYSVGIGQISSEVPQNLSASRPQDRQFILSSKKLLLSDSGFYLCAWNGFSTTEAFFGQGTRLTVV.

This rearrangement joins TRBV5-1 to TRBJ2-3; D possibly corresponds to TRBD1 (5 bases). Germline assignment: CDR1 SGHRS and CDR2 YFSETQ. This CDR3 contains 16 residues. The germline V and J ends were trimmed by 1 base and 0 bases, with 12 bases remaining between them. CDR3 loop: CASSLRGPPSTDTQYF. The CDR3 DNA sequence: TGCGCCAGCAGCTTGAGGGGCCCTCCTAGCACAGATACGCAGTATTTT.

The chain has TRBV10-2 and TRBJ2-7; D might be TRBD1 or TRBD2, each matching 5 bases. This CDR3 contains 14 residues. V lost 7 bases, J lost 4 bases, and 17 bases lay in between. Germline CDR1 is WSHSY and CDR2 is SAAADI. CDR3 DNA: TGCGCCAGCAACGAGGCGGGCAGGGCTTACGAGCAGTACGTC. This translates into CASNEAGRAYEQYV.

V and J are TRBV5-1 and TRBJ2-2; 10 bases match TRBD2. With V trimmed by 2 bases and J by 6 bases, 4 bases remained unmatched. The CDR3 is made up of 15 amino acids. The germline CDR1 and CDR2 sequences are SGHRS and YFSETQ. The CDR3 reads CASSLLAGPAGELFF. CDR3 DNA: TGCGCCAGCAGCTTACTAGCGGGGCCAGCCGGGGAGCTGTTTTTT. Combining the CDR3 with reference TRBV5-1 and TRBJ2-2 gives the whole variable domain KAGVTQTPRYLIKTRGQQVTLSCSPISGHRSVSWYQQTPGQGLQFLFEYFSETQRNKGNFPGRFSGRQFSNSRSEMNVSTLELGDSALYLCASSLLAGPAGELFFGEGSRLTVL.

The chain recombines TRBV29-1 with TRBJ1-1, with TRBD1 as a possible D gene (6 bases). This CDR3 is 13 amino acids long. With 6 bases removed from V and 0 bases from J, the gap between germline ends came to 11 bases. Germline V gives CDR1 SQVTM, CDR2 ANQGSEA. CDR3 bases: TGCAGCGTAAGGACAGATTTGAACACTGAAGCTTTCTTT. Amino acid sequence: CSVRTDLNTEAFF.

The table lists this clone with a few counts. This chain joins TRBV4-2 and TRBJ1-5; D uncertain. The germline CDR1 and CDR2 sequences are LGHNA and YNFKEQ. The length of the CDR3 is 16 residues. V was shortened by 0 bases and J by 9 bases, with 18 bases between the two germline ends. The CDR3 is CASSQDQGGLARPQHF. CDR3 bases: TGTGCCAGCAGCCAAGATCAAGGAGGGCTGGCACGGCCCCAGCATTTT.

The chain carries TRBV30 and TRBJ1-6; no firm D call. This CDR3 comprises 15 residues. With 4 bases removed from V and 7 bases from J, the gap between germline ends came to 17 bases. Germline values: CDR1 GTSNPN, CDR2 SVGIG (reference sequence). The CDR3: CAWTATTTRNSPLHF. In nucleotides, the CDR3 is TGTGCCTGGACAGCGACAACCACGAGAAATTCACCCCTCCACTTT.

This chain links TRBV21-1 with TRBJ2-3; the table's D call, TRBD1, was not checked against the DNA. TRBV21-1 is annotated as a pseudogene. This CDR3 region has 18 residues. For the CDR3, the DNA is TGTGCCAGCAGCAAACCCCAAGGGACAGGGGCGGACACAGATACGCAGTATTTT. Amino acids: CASSKPQGTGADTDTQYF.

The V call is TRBV18, the J call TRBJ2-5; no definite D call. The V end was cut by 6 bases, the J end by 1 base, with 9 bases between. Per germline, CDR1 KGHSH and CDR2 LQKENI. There are 13 residues in the CDR3. The CDR3 DNA follows: TGTGCCAGCTCGCTAGAACTCCAAGAGACCCAGTACTTC. Protein product: CASSLELQETQYF.

This clone was counted a single time. This chain links TRBV9 with TRBJ1-1; D call uncertain. Trimming pared 0 bases from V and 1 base from J, leaving 7 bases between. Germline V lookup: CDR1 SGDLS, CDR2 YYNGEE. The CDR3 loop spans 14 amino acids. The CDR3, as DNA: TGTGCCAGCAGCGTAGCTTTATCGAACACTGAAGCTTTCTTT. Amino acid sequence: CASSVALSNTEAFF.

J is TRBJ1-3 and V is TRBV28; D perhaps matches TRBD1 (5 bases). The CDR3 is made up of 12 amino acids. The germline CDR1 and CDR2 sequences are MDHEN and SYDVKM. Trimming shortened V by 6 bases and J by 9 bases, and 12 bases separated the two germline ends. CDR3 protein: CASRTTAGTIYF. The CDR3 DNA is TGTGCCAGCAGAACGACAGCGGGCACCATATATTTT.

This sequence joins TRBV29-1 and TRBJ1-2, with D perhaps TRBD1 (6 bases). Germline assignment: CDR1 SQVTM and CDR2 ANQGSEA. This CDR3 contains 12 residues. With 7 bases removed from V and 10 bases from J, the gap between germline ends came to 19 bases. The CDR3 sequence: CSAEGGAGDYTF. The CDR3 DNA follows: TGCAGCGCCGAGGGGGGGGCGGGTGACTACACCTTC.

This chain uses TRBV9 with TRBJ2-2, with D perhaps assigned TRBD1 or TRBD2 (6 bases each). Between the trimmed V and J ends, which lost 2 bases and 1 base, there was a span of 9 bases. CDR1 and CDR2 (germline): SGDLS, YYNGEE. The CDR3 contains 15 residues. The CDR3 is CASSVRGENTGELFF. In DNA, the CDR3 is TGTGCCAGCAGCGTGAGGGGGGAGAACACCGGGGAGCTGTTTTTT.

This chain joins TRBV2 and TRBJ1-3, with D tentatively TRBD1 (5 bases). Trimming stripped 0 bases from V and 16 bases from J, with 13 bases between. CDR3 length: 12 amino acids. Germline V gene data show CDR1 as SNHLY and CDR2 as FYNNEI. The CDR3 sequence: CASSEALGPGYF. CDR3 sequence (DNA): TGTGCCAGCAGTGAAGCCCTGGGGCCCGGGTATTTT.

Comment on this clone: At the DNA level, this CDR3 is encoded by other sequences in the same sample as well. The chain carries TRBV19 and TRBJ1-5, with a tentative D call TRBD1 (6 bases). Looked up from germline, CDR1 is LNHDA and CDR2 is SQIVND (reference sequence). The CDR3 runs to 14 residues. V lost 1 base and J 2 bases, leaving 6 bases between the germline ends. CDR3 sequence reads: CASSIGQGNQPQHF. In nucleotides, the CDR3 is TGTGCCAGTAGTATAGGACAGGGCAATCAGCCCCAGCATTTT.

This clone was observed once. This chain joins TRBV24-1 and TRBJ2-3; no reliable D call. Germline loops: CDR1 KGHDR, CDR2 SFDVKD. V gave up 3 bases and J gave up 8 bases, with 5 bases separating them. The CDR3 has 11 residues. The CDR3 DNA reads as TGTGCCACCAGTGATAGGGTTACGCAGTATTTT. Amino acids: CATSDRVTQYF.

V and J are TRBV5-6 and TRBJ1-5; D uncertain. V gave up 0 bases and J gave up 6 bases, with 13 bases separating them. Germline CDR1 is SGHDT and CDR2 is YYEEEE. The CDR3 consists of 15 residues. DNA for the CDR3: TGTGCCAGCAGCTTGGCCCAGGCGGGAAGTCAGCCCCAGCATTTT. Translated, it gives CASSLAQAGSQPQHF.

The V and J genes are TRBV28 and TRBJ2-6; 10 bases map to TRBD1. In germline, CDR1 is MDHEN, CDR2 SYDVKM. The CDR3 has 18 residues. With 6 bases clipped from V and 4 bases from J, the junction kept 12 bases outside the gene matches. The CDR3 DNA reads as TGTGCCAGCAGCCCTGGGGACAGGGGAATGTTAGGGGCCAACGTCCTGACTTTC. It specifies CASSPGDRGMLGANVLTF.